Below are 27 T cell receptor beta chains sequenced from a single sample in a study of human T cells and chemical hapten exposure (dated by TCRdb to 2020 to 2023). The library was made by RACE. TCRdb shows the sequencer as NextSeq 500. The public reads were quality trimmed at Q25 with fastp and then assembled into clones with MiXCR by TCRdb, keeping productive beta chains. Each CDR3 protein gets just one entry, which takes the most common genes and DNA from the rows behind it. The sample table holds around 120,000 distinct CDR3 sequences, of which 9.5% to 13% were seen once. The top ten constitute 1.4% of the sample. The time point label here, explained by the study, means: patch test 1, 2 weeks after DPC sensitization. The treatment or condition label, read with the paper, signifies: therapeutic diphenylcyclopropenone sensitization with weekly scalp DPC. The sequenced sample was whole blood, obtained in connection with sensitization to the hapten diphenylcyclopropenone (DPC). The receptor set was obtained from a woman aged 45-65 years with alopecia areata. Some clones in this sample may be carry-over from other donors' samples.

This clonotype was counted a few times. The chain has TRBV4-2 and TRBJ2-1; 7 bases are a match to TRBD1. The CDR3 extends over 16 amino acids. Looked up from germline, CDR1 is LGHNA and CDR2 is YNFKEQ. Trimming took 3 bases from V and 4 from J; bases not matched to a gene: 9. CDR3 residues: CASSHLTGENYNEQFF. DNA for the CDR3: TGTGCCAGCAGCCACCTCACAGGGGAAAATTACAATGAGCAGTTCTTC.

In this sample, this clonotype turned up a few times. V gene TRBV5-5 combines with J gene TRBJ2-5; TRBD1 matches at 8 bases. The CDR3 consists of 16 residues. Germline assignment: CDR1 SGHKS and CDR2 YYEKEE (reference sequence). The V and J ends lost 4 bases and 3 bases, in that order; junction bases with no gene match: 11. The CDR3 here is CASSRPGQASKETQYF. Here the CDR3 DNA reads TGTGCCAGCAGCCGACCGGGACAGGCGTCGAAAGAGACCCAGTACTTC.

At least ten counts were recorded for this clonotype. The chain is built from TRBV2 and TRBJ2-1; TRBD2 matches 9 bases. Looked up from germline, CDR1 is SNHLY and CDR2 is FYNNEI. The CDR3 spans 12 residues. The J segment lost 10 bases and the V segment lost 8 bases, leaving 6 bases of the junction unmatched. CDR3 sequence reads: CASLGSGSEQFF. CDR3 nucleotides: TGTGCCAGCCTCGGTAGCGGGAGCGAGCAGTTCTTC.

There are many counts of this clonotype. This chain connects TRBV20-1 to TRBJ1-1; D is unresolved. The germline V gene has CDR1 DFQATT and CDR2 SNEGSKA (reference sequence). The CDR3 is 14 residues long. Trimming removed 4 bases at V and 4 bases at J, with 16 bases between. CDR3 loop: CSANLRRPGTEAFF. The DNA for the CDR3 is TGCAGTGCTAATTTGAGACGGCCAGGCACTGAAGCTTTCTTT.

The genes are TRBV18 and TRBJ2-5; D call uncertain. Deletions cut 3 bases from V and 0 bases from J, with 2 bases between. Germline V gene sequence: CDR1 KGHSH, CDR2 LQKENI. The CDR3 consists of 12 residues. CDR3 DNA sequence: TGTGCCAGCTCACCGTACCAAGAGACCCAGTACTTC. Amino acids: CASSPYQETQYF. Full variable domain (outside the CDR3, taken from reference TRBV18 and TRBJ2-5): NAGVMQNPRHLVRRRGQEARLRCSPMKGHSHVYWYRQLPEEGLKFMVYLQKENIIDESGMPKERFSAEFPKEGPSILRIQQVVRGDSAAYFCASSPYQETQYFGPGTRLLVL.

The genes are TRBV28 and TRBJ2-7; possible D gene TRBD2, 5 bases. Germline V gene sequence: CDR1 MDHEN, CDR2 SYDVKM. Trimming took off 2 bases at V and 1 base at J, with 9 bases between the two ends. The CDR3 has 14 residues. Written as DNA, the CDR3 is TGTGCCAGCAGTTTAGGCAGGAGGTCCTACGAGCAGTACTTC. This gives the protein CASSLGRRSYEQYF.

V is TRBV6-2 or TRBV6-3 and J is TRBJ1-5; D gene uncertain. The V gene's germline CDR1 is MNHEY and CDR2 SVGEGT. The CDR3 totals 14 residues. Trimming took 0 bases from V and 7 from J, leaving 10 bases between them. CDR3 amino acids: CASSYSSRLQPQHF. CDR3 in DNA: TGTGCCAGCAGTTACTCGTCCCGGTTGCAGCCCCAGCATTTT.

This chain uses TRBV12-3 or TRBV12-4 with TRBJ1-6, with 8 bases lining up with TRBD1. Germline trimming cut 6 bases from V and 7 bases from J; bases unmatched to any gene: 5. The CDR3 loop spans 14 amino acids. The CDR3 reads CASRGTGANSPLHF. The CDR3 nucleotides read TGTGCCAGCAGGGGGACAGGCGCGAATTCACCCCTCCACTTT.

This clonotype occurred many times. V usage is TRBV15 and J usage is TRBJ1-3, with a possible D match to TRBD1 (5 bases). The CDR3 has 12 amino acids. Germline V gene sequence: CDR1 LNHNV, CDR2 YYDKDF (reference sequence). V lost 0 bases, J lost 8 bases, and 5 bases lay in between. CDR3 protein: CATSREGDTIYF. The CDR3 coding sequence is TGTGCCACCAGCAGAGAGGGGGACACCATATATTTT.

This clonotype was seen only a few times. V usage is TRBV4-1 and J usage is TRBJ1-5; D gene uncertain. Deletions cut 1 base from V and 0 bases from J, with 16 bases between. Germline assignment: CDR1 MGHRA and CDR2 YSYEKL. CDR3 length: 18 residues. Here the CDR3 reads CASSQARFAEDSNQPQHF. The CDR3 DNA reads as TGCGCCAGCAGCCAAGCGAGGTTCGCCGAGGATAGCAATCAGCCCCAGCATTTT.

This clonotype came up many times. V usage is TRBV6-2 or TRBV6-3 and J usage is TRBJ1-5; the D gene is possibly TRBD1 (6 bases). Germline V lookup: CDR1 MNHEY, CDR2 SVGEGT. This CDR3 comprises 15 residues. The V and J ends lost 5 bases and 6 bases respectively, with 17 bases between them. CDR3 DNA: TGTGCCAGCAGTAACCCCCCAGGGGTAAGTCAGCCCCAGCATTTT. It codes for CASSNPPGVSQPQHF.

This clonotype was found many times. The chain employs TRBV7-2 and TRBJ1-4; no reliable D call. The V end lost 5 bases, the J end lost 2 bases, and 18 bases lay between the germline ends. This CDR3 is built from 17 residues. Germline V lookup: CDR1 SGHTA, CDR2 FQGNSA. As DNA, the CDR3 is TGTGCCAGCAGCCGGGCCCCAGTTGGGGTGACTAATGAAAAACTGTTTTTT. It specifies CASSRAPVGVTNEKLFF.

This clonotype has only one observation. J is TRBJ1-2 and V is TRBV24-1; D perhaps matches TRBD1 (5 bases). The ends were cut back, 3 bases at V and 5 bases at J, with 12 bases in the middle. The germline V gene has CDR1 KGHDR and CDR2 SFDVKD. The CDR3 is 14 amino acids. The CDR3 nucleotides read TGTGCCACCAGTGATGCGGGACGCCGGTATGGCTACACCTTC. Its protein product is CATSDAGRRYGYTF.

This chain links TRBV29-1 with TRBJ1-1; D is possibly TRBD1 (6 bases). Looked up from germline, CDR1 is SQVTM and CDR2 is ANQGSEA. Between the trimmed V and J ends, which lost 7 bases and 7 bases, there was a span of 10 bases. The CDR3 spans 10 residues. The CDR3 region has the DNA TGCAGCGCCCAGGACAGTGAAGCTTTCTTT. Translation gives CSAQDSEAFF.

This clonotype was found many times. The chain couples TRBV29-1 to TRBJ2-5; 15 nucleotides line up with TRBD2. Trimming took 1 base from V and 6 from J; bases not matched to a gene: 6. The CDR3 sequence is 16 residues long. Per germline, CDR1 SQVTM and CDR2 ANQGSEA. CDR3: CSVEGTSGGAIKTQYF. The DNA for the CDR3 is TGCAGCGTTGAAGGGACTAGCGGGGGGGCCATAAAGACCCAGTACTTC.

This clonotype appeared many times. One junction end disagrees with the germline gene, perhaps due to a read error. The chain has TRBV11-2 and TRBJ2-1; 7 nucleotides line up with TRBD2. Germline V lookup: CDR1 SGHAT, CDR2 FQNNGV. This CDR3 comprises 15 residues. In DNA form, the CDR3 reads TGTGCCAGCAGCCCGACGACTAGCTCCCACAATGAGCAGTTCTTC. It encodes CASSPTTSSHNEQFF.

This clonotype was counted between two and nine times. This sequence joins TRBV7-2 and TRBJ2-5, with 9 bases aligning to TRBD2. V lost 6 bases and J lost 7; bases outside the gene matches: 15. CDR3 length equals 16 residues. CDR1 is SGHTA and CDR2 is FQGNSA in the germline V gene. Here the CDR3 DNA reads TGTGCCAGCAGTCCAGCGCATAGCGGGAGAGGGGGGACCCAGTACTTC. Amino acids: CASSPAHSGRGGTQYF.

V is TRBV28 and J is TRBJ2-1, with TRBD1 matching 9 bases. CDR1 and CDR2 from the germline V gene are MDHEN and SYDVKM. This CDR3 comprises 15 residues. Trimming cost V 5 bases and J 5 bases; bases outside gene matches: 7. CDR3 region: CASSEQGARDNEQFF. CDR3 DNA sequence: TGTGCCAGCAGTGAACAGGGGGCGAGGGACAATGAGCAGTTCTTC.

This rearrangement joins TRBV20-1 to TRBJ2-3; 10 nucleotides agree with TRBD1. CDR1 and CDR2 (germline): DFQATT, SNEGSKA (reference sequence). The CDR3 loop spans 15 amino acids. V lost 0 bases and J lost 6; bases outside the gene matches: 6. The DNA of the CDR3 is TGCAGTGCTAGAGATCCGGGGACAGGGGTTGATACGCAGTATTTT. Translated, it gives CSARDPGTGVDTQYF.

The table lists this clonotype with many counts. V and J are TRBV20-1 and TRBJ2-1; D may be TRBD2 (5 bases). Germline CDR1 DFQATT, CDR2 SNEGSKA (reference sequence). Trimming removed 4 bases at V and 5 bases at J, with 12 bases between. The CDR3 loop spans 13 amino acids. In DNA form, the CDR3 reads TGCAGTGCTATAGGAGAGGGTAACAATGAGCAGTTCTTC. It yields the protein CSAIGEGNNEQFF.

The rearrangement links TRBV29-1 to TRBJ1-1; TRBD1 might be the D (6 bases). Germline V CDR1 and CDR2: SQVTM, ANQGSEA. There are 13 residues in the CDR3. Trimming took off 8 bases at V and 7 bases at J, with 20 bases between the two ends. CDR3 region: CSSRTHEGGEAFF. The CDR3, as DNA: TGCAGCTCCCGGACACACGAGGGGGGTGAAGCTTTCTTT.

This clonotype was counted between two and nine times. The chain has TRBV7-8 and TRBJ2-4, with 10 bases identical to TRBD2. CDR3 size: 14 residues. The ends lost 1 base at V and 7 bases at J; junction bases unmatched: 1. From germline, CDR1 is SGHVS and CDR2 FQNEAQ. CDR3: CASSLELAGNIQYF. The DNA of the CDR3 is TGTGCCAGCAGCTTAGAACTAGCGGGGAACATTCAGTACTTC.

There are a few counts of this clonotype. The CDR3: CASQGYNEQFF. The CDR3, as DNA: TGTGCCAGCCAGGGGTACAATGAGCAGTTCTTC. V and J are TRBV2 and TRBJ2-1, with D perhaps TRBD1 (6 bases). The CDR3 spans 11 residues. Per the germline V gene, CDR1 is SNHLY and CDR2 is FYNNEI. V shed 8 bases and J shed 4 bases, with 6 bases lying between them.

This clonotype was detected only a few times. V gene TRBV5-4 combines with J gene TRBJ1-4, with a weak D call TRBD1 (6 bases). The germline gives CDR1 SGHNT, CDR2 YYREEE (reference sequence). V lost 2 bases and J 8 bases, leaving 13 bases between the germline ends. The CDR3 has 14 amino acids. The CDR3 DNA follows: TGTGCCAGCAGCTTTCGGGGGGCCGAGGAAAAACTGTTTTTT. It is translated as CASSFRGAEEKLFF.

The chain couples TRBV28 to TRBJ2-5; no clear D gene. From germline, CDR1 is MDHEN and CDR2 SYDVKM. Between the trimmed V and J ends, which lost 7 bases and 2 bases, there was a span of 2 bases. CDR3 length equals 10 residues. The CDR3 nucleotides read TGTGCCAGCAAACAAGAGACCCAGTACTTC. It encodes CASKQETQYF.

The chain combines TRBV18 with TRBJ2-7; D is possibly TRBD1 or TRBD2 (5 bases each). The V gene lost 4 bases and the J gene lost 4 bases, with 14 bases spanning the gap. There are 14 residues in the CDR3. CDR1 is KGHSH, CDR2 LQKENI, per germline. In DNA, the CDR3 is TGTGCCAGCTCACGAAACGGGGCCTTGTACGAGCAGTACTTC. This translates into CASSRNGALYEQYF.

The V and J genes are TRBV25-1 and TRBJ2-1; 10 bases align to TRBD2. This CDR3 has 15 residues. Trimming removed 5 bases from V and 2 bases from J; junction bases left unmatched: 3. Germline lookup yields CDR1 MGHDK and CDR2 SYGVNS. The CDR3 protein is CASSQRGGPYNEQFF. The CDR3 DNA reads TGTGCCAGCAGTCAGCGGGGGGGCCCCTACAATGAGCAGTTCTTC.